One and the same sample provided the 27 T cell receptor beta chains below, sequenced in a study of T cell clonality in common variable immunodeficiency. Sequencing was performed with immunoSEQ multiplex PCR; in TCRdb, only in-frame clones are kept and a portion is missing. Recorded here are about 44,000 clones, with no singletons, and the ten leading clones hold less than 11%. Sequenced material: peripheral blood mononuclear cells. These receptors were taken from a person between 18 and 70 years old in good health.

This clone was detected many times. Read sequence stops 3 residues before the CDR3 end, and the germline J gene provides the missing end. The V gene is TRBV28, the J gene TRBJ2-7, with 11 bases aligning to TRBD1. V dropped 7 bases and J dropped 6; count of bases not matched to a gene: 8. The CDR3 has 14 amino acids. CDR1 MDHEN and CDR2 SYDVKM come from the germline V gene. The sequenced CDR3 bases are TGTGCCAGCACAAAGGGACAGGGGGTAGGCGAG. Amino acids: CASTKGQGVGE. The complete CDR3 reads CASTKGQGVGEQYF.

This clone appeared many times. Read data end 3 residues before the CDR3 end; the end is taken from the germline J gene. V is TRBV28 and J is TRBJ2-3; D not resolved. Trimming took off 2 bases at V and 0 bases at J, with 9 bases between the two ends. Germline CDR1 MDHEN, CDR2 SYDVKM. The CDR3 contains 15 residues. CDR3 sequence: CASSLSLVSTDTQYF. CDR3 bases read: TGTGCCAGCAGTTTAAGCCTAGTGAGCACAGATACG.

This clone was seen repeatedly, ten times or more. With the read ending 3 residues before the CDR3 end, the germline J gene is used to fill in that end. The V gene is TRBV19, the J gene TRBJ2-7; 10 bases agree with TRBD1. Germline V CDR1 and CDR2: LNHDA, SQIVND (reference sequence). CDR3 size: 15 residues. V was clipped by 6 bases and J by 3 bases; unmatched bases: 8. The DNA read from the CDR3 is TGTGCCAGTAGCCACCGGACAGGGGGGAGCTACGAG. Translating it yields CASSHRTGGSYE. The full CDR3 protein is CASSHRTGGSYEQYF.

At least ten counts were recorded for this clone. The read terminates 3 residues before the CDR3 end, so the remaining end is supplied by the germline J gene. The V gene is TRBV30, the J gene TRBJ1-2; D gene unclear. CDR1 and CDR2 (germline): GTSNPN, SVGIG (reference sequence). This CDR3 is 15 amino acids long. CDR3 in amino acids: CAWIPRSVDSRGYTF. The CDR3 bases that were read are TGTGCCTGGATTCCCAGGTCCGTGGATTCTCGGGGC. Using reference TRBV30 and TRBJ1-2 for the parts outside the CDR3, the full variable domain is SQTIHQWPATLVQPVGSPLSLECTVEGTSNPNLYWYRQAAGRGLQLLFYSVGIGQISSEVPQNLSASRPQDRQFILSSKKLLLSDSGFYLCAWIPRSVDSRGYTFGSGTRLTVV.

Many counts were recorded for this clone. The junction departs from the called germline gene at one end, perhaps through a read error. From the germline J gene comes the end of the CDR3, since the read stops 3 residues before it. This chain connects TRBV4-2 to TRBJ2-1; TRBD2 might be the D (6 bases). The CDR3 extends over 14 amino acids. The germline V gene has CDR1 LGHNA and CDR2 YNFKEQ. The CDR3 here is CASSQEAGYNEQFF. Partial CDR3 DNA: TGCGCCAGCAGCCAAGAGGCGGGATACAATGAG.

The sample holds many counts of this clone. The read finishes 3 residues shy of the CDR3 end, and the germline J gene is used to complete it. The chain recombines TRBV11-2 with TRBJ2-1; the D is unclear. This CDR3 region has 13 residues. In germline, CDR1 is SGHAT, CDR2 FQNNGV. Trimming stripped 2 bases from V and 3 bases from J, with 5 bases between. The CDR3 spells CASSLYNYNEQFF. The CDR3 bases that were read are TGTGCCAGCAGCTTATACAACTACAATGAG.

This clone appeared many times. Read coverage stops 3 residues before the CDR3 terminus; the germline J gene supplies the remainder. This chain connects TRBV20-1 to TRBJ1-6, with D unclear. The CDR3 sequence is 14 residues long. Trimming cost V 3 bases and J 10 bases, with 16 bases left between them. Germline V gene data show CDR1 as DFQATT and CDR2 as SNEGSKA (reference sequence). The CDR3 is CSARGDILGSPLHF. The CDR3 DNA, read in part, is TGCAGTGCTAGGGGCGACATCCTTGGATCACCC.

This clone was found many times. The missing CDR3 end, 3 residues past where the read stops, is filled in from the germline J gene. This chain joins TRBV5-1 and TRBJ1-1; tentative D call: TRBD1 (6 bases). CDR1 is SGHRS, CDR2 YFSETQ, per germline. Trimming shortened V by 2 bases and J by 0 bases, and 11 bases separated the two germline ends. The CDR3 length is 15 residues. The sequenced CDR3 bases are TGCGCCAGCAGCTTTACCGACAGGATGAACACTGAA. As protein: CASSFTDRMNTE. The entire CDR3 protein is CASSFTDRMNTEAFF. Filled out from reference TRBV5-1 and TRBJ1-1, the complete variable domain reads KAGVTQTPRYLIKTRGQQVTLSCSPISGHRSVSWYQQTPGQGLQFLFEYFSETQRNKGNFPGRFSGRQFSNSRSEMNVSTLELGDSALYLCASSFTDRMNTEAFFGQGTRLTVV.

This clone was observed many times. The CDR3 end lies 3 residues beyond the end of the read and is filled in from the germline J gene. The V gene is TRBV7-6, the J gene TRBJ2-7; tentative D call: TRBD1 (6 bases). The CDR3 consists of 15 residues. Germline lookup yields CDR1 SGHVS and CDR2 FNYEAQ. Trimming took 5 bases from V and 3 from J, leaving 17 bases between them. CDR3 bases read: TGTGCCAGCAGCACAATAACAAAAGGGGGCTACGAG. Protein sequence: CASSTITKGGYE. The CDR3, in full, reads CASSTITKGGYEQYF.

This clone was recorded many times. The read stops 3 residues short of the end of the CDR3; the missing end is completed from the germline J gene. The chain combines TRBV5-1 with TRBJ1-4, with D uncertain. V was shortened by 0 bases and J by 4 bases, with 10 bases between the two germline ends. This CDR3 is built from 15 residues. Germline V lookup: CDR1 SGHRS, CDR2 YFSETQ. The part of the CDR3 DNA that was read is TGCGCCAGCAGCTTGGGGGCCAGCTTTAATGAAAAA. Amino acids: CASSLGASFNEK. The whole CDR3 sequence reads CASSLGASFNEKLFF.

This clone was seen many times. The read ends 3 residues shy of where the CDR3 ends; the end is completed using the germline J gene. This chain joins TRBV12-3 or TRBV12-4 and TRBJ1-6; TRBD1 matches 7 bases. V was clipped by 5 bases and J by 6 bases; unmatched bases: 7. The length of the CDR3 is 15 residues. The CDR3 spells CASSPRTGPNSPLHF. The CDR3 bases that were read are TGTGCCAGCAGTCCGCGGACAGGCCCTAATTCACCC.

This clone was seen repeatedly, ten times or more. The CDR3 extends 3 residues past the end of the read, so its final part is completed from the germline J gene. The rearrangement uses TRBV5-1 and TRBJ2-3, with 7 bases that match TRBD1. The CDR3 spans 14 residues. CDR1 and CDR2 (germline): SGHRS, YFSETQ. V trimming: 4 bases; J trimming: 2 bases; junction bases outside the gene matches: 4. The CDR3 sequence: CASSKQGTTDTQYF. CDR3 DNA (partial): TGCGCCAGCAGCAAACAGGGGACCACAGATACG.

This clone was detected many times. From the germline J gene comes the end of the CDR3, since the read stops 3 residues before it. The rearrangement joins TRBV2 to TRBJ1-3, with TRBD1 as a possible D gene (5 bases). Germline V gene lookup returns CDR1 SNHLY and CDR2 FYNNEI. This CDR3 is built from 14 residues. Trimming pared 5 bases from V and 4 bases from J, leaving 12 bases between. The chain's CDR3 is CASSTPGIGNTIYF. CDR3 bases read: TGTGCCAGCAGTACACCAGGGATCGGAAACACC.

This clone was observed many times. Coverage ceases 3 residues before the CDR3 finishes, and the germline J gene fills in the end. This chain joins TRBV9 and TRBJ1-1, with TRBD1 matching over 9 bases. This CDR3 spans 13 amino acids. Germline values: CDR1 SGDLS, CDR2 YYNGEE. Trimming took 3 bases from V and 4 from J; bases not matched to a gene: 1. Partial CDR3 DNA: TGTGCCAGCAGCGCACAGGGGGCCACTGAA. Protein: CASSAQGATE. The full CDR3 is CASSAQGATEAFF.

At least ten counts were recorded for this clone. The read terminates 3 residues before the CDR3 end, so the remaining end is supplied by the germline J gene. The J gene is TRBJ2-1, the V gene TRBV7-6; the match to TRBD2 covers 12 bases. The CDR3 covers 16 residues. Germline V gene data show CDR1 as SGHVS and CDR2 as FNYEAQ. Unmatched junction bases numbered 12, after V lost 6 bases and J lost 9 bases. CDR3 bases read: TGTGCCAGCAGGGAGCTAGCGGGAGGGCCTGATGCTGAG. Encoded protein: CASRELAGGPDAE. The entire CDR3 protein is CASRELAGGPDAEQFF.

In this sample, this clone turned up many times. Read coverage stops 3 residues before the CDR3 terminus; the germline J gene supplies the remainder. The V and J genes are TRBV10-1 and TRBJ2-3; TRBD2 matches at 10 bases. Germline CDR1 is WNHNN and CDR2 is SYGVQD (reference sequence). The ends lost 2 bases at V and 6 bases at J; junction bases unmatched: 8. This CDR3 is 16 amino acids long. CDR3 loop: CASSEGSSGSTDTQYF. The CDR3 DNA, read in part, is TGCGCCAGCAGTGAGGGGTCTAGCGGGAGTACGGATACG.

This clone has at least ten counts. CDR3 protein: CASSLERGTDEQYF. The covered CDR3 bases are TGTGCCAGCAGTTTAGAGCGGGGGACTGACGAG. The chain carries TRBV28 and TRBJ2-7, with TRBD2 matching over 8 bases. The CDR3 goes on 3 residues after the read ends, and that part is filled in from the germline J gene. Unmatched junction bases numbered 5, after V lost 2 bases and J lost 5 bases. CDR1 MDHEN and CDR2 SYDVKM come from the germline V gene. CDR3 length equals 14 residues.

This clone was counted many times. The read halts 3 residues ahead of the CDR3 end, with the missing end drawn from the germline J gene. J is TRBJ1-1 and V is TRBV20-1, with 8 bases matching TRBD1. The CDR3 loop spans 13 amino acids. The germline V gene has CDR1 DFQATT and CDR2 SNEGSKA (reference sequence). The CDR3 bases that were read are TGCAGCGGAAGGACAGGGTCGTTTACTGAA. Its translation: CSGRTGSFTE. The entire CDR3 protein is CSGRTGSFTEAFF.

In the case of this clone: Possible read error: a much larger clone is one base away. The sequence runs out 3 residues before the end of the CDR3; the remainder is reconstructed from the germline J gene. This chain connects TRBV7-9 to TRBJ2-7, with TRBD1 identical over 7 bases. Trimming at V came to 4 bases and at J to 2 bases, leaving 5 bases not matched to a gene. CDR1 and CDR2 (germline): SEHNR, FQNEAQ (reference sequence). This CDR3 contains 14 residues. The CDR3 loop is CASSSTTGAYEQYF. The CDR3 bases that were read are TGTGCCAGCAGCTCTACCACAGGGGCCTACGAG.

This clone was seen at least ten times. The CDR3 sequence: CSARDLNREYMNTEAFF. The part of the CDR3 DNA that was read is TGCAGTGCTAGAGATCTTAACAGAGAGTACATGAACACTGAA. This sequence joins TRBV20-1 and TRBJ1-1; D not certain. The read comes to an end 3 residues before the CDR3 does, leaving the germline J gene to fill in the end. The CDR3 covers 17 residues. CDR1 is DFQATT and CDR2 is SNEGSKA in the germline V gene (reference sequence). V lost 0 bases and J lost 0, with 17 bases in between.

This clone was seen ten or more times. CDR3 sequence: CASNEGSPLYGYTF. The CDR3 DNA, read in part, is TGTGCCAGCAACGAAGGGTCACCCCTCTATGGC. V usage is TRBV7-3 and J usage is TRBJ1-2, with unresolved D. The read gets to within 3 residues of the CDR3 end, and the germline J gene fills in the rest. Looked up from germline, CDR1 is SGHTA and CDR2 is FQGTGA. The CDR3 length is 14 residues. Trimming pared 7 bases from V and 4 bases from J, leaving 16 bases between.

This clone was counted ten times or more. Coverage ceases 3 residues before the CDR3 finishes, and the germline J gene fills in the end. The chain recombines TRBV20-1 with TRBJ2-3; 9 bases line up with TRBD2. The V and J ends lost 7 bases and 5 bases, in that order; junction bases with no gene match: 7. Germline V gene lookup returns CDR1 DFQATT and CDR2 SNEGSKA (reference sequence). This CDR3 has 13 residues. CDR3 DNA, as far as it was read: TGCAGTGAGGAAGCGGGAGGATTAGATACG. Translation gives CSEEAGGLDT. The complete CDR3 sequence is CSEEAGGLDTQYF.

This clone was counted many times. The CDR3 bases that were read are TGTGCCAGCAGTGAACGACAGGGACCGTGGCCC. Translating it yields CASSERQGPWP. The CDR3 in full is CASSERQGPWPQHF. The J gene is TRBJ1-5, the V gene TRBV6-1; 7 bases match TRBD1. The read falls 3 residues short of the CDR3 end, and the missing part is taken from the germline J gene. After removal of 2 bases from V and 9 bases from J, the junction contained 7 bases not matched to a gene. The CDR3 length is 14 residues. CDR1 and CDR2 from the germline V gene are MNHNS and SASEGT.

This clone was recorded at least ten times. The sequence runs out 3 residues before the end of the CDR3; the remainder is reconstructed from the germline J gene. The V gene is TRBV11-2, the J gene TRBJ2-7; 8 bases are shared with TRBD1. V lost 5 bases to trimming and J lost 0 bases; unmatched junction nucleotides: 6. The CDR3 runs 15 residues. In germline, CDR1 is SGHAT, CDR2 FQNNGV. The CDR3 loop is CASSTRTGSSYEQYF. The sequenced part of the CDR3 DNA is TGTGCCAGCAGCACAAGGACAGGGAGCTCCTACGAG.

Note on this clone: Read coverage stops 3 residues before the CDR3 terminus; the germline J gene supplies the remainder. This chain joins TRBV20-1 and TRBJ2-1, with 8 bases identical to TRBD2. The CDR3 totals 14 residues. Germline loops: CDR1 DFQATT, CDR2 SNEGSKA (reference sequence). V trimming: 2 bases; J trimming: 5 bases; junction bases outside the gene matches: 5. The CDR3 reads CSARRGGIHNEQFF. The CDR3 DNA, read in part, is TGCAGTGCTAGACGGGGGGGCATACACAATGAG.

This clone was counted at least ten times. Sequencing ends 3 residues short of the CDR3 end; the germline J gene provides the rest. The chain has TRBV9 and TRBJ1-6; D might be TRBD1 (5 bases). Germline-derived CDR1 and CDR2 are SGDLS and YYNGEE. The ends were cut back, 0 bases at V and 7 bases at J, with 14 bases in the middle. This CDR3 is 16 amino acids long. The part of the CDR3 DNA that was read is TGTGCCAGCAGCGTAGCGGCCGGCGAGGGGAATTCACCC. Translating gives CASSVAAGEGNSP. The full CDR3 protein is CASSVAAGEGNSPLHF.

The sample holds many counts of this clone. The observed sequence ends 3 residues before the CDR3 terminus, with the missing tail filled in from the germline J gene. The chain joins TRBV15 to TRBJ2-5; TRBD1 matches at 8 bases. Unmatched junction bases numbered 4, after V lost 2 bases and J lost 2 bases. Germline CDR1 reads LNHNV; CDR2 reads YYDKDF (reference sequence). The CDR3 extends over 15 amino acids. The sequenced CDR3 bases are TGTGCCACCAGCAGACAGGGGGCTTTTCAAGAGACC. This codes for CATSRQGAFQET. The whole CDR3 region reads CATSRQGAFQETQYF.